The source of this T cell receptor (beta chain) is a study of blood T cell repertoires in COVID-19. Those enrolled in Seattle joined during active infection and were followed longitudinally afterward. With V trimmed by 0 bases and J by 4 bases, 4 bases remained unmatched. The CDR3 sequence is 16 residues long. The V gene's germline CDR1 is MGHRA and CDR2 YSYEKL. This clone is medium-sized (0.01 to 0.1%) within its sample. Data came from immunoSEQ multiplex PCR; TCRdb stores just in-frame clones and leaves some out. The sample contains 9,500 to 15,000 clones, over 55% of which appear only once. The sequencing input was peripheral blood. This sequence joins TRBV4-1 and TRBJ2-1; 9 bases fit TRBD2. This sequence was found in a man between 60 and 75 years old with COVID-19, enrolled during active disease. The CDR3 loop reads CASSQESTSGYNEQFF. The CDR3 DNA reads as TGCGCCAGCAGCCAAGAGTCGACTAGCGGATACAATGAGCAGTTCTTC.